These T cell receptor beta chains were read from a single sample in a study of T cells after yellow fever vaccination. Via MiXCR, TCRdb re-called the 5' RACE reads, giving one row per CDR3 protein. The sample lists around 330,000 distinct CDR3 sequences, about 3.5% occurring once. The material sequenced was PBMCs, taken on the day of the yellow fever booster vaccination. The receptors come from a man younger than 30 who received the YFV17D yellow fever vaccine. CDR3s include the opening cysteine and the closing phenylalanine or tryptophan. Size is stated for part of the rows, as once, few or many counts, or as a class when the clone is expanded.

clone size	V gene	CDR3 length	J gene	CDR3 protein
NA	TRBV4-1	15	TRBJ2-3	CASSQDPAGTDTQYF
many	TRBV7-9	15	TRBJ2-3	CASSPAGGTTDTQYF
many	TRBV14	13	TRBJ2-5	CASSRSLEETQYF
many	TRBV5-6	14	TRBJ1-4	CASSKSWGGEKLFF
NA	TRBV9	19	TRBJ2-1	CASSVGGWSSGRSYNEQFF
NA	TRBV29-1	14	TRBJ2-1	CSSSSGVLGGEQFF
NA	TRBV24-1	16	TRBJ1-5	CATSPAGQGANQPQHF
NA	TRBV5-6	16	TRBJ2-7	CASSLGTSGGLYEQYF
NA	TRBV29-1	13	TRBJ2-5	CSVIMGGAETQYF
many	TRBV5-5	14	TRBJ2-3	CASRDTTGTDTQYF
NA	TRBV4-1	15	TRBJ1-1	CASSQRTKPGAEAFF
few	TRBV6-5	13	TRBJ2-2	CASRRRVAGELFF
NA	TRBV10-3	13	TRBJ1-1	CAIASGGHTEAFF
few	TRBV30	13	TRBJ2-7	CAWRLTYSYEQYF
many	TRBV20-1	15	TRBJ1-1	CSAFVTESWLTEAFF
many	TRBV7-2	15	TRBJ2-3	CASSLSLAGGDTQYF